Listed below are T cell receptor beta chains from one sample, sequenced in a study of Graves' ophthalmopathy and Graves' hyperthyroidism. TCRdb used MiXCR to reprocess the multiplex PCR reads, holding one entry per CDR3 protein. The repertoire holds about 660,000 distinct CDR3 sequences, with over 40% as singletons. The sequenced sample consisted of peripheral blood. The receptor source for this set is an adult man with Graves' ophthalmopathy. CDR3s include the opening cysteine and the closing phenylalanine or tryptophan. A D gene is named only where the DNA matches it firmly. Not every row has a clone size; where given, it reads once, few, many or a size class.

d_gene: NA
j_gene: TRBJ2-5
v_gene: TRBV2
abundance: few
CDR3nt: TGTGCCAGCAGTTCCATGACGGGACTTCGGGCCCAGTACTTC
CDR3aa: CASSSMTGLRAQYF

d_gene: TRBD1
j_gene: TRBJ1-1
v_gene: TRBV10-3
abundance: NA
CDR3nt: TGTGCCATCAGACAGGGGGTTTCGGGTGAAGCTTTCTTT
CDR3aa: CAIRQGVSGEAFF

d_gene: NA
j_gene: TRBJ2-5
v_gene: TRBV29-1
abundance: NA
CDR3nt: TGCAGCGTTCGGCAGGGAACGGGGGAGACCCAGTACTTC
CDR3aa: CSVRQGTGETQYF

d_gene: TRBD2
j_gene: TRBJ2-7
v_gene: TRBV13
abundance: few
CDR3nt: TGTGCCAGCAGCTCATCTAGCGGGGCAACCTACGAGCAGTACTTC
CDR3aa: CASSSSSGATYEQYF

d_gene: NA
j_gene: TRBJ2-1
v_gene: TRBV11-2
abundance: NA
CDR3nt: TGTGCCAGCAGCTCCAGGGGGCGGGGGGACGAGAATGAGCAGTTCTTC
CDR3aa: CASSSRGRGDENEQFF

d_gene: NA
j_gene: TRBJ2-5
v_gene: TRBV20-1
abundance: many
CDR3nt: TGCAGTGCTAGAAGGGTTGGGGGCGCGGAGACCCAGTACTTC
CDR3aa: CSARRVGGAETQYF

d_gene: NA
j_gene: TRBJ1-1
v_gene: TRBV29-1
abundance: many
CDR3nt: TGCAGCGTTGACGTGGCAGGGGTTATGAACACTGAAGCTTTCTTT
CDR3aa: CSVDVAGVMNTEAFF

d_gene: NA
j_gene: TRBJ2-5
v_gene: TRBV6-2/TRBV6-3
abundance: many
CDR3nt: TGTGCCAGCAGCCCTACCCGGGCAGAAGAGACCCAGTACTTC
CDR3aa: CASSPTRAEETQYF

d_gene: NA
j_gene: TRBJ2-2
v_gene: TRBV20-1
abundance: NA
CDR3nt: TGCAGTGCTAGTAAGGCTGACACCGGGGAGCTGTTTTTT
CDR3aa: CSASKADTGELFF

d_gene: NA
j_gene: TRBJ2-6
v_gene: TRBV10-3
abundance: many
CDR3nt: TGTGCCAGCAGCAACCCAGGGTTGTCTGGGGCCAACGTCCTGACTTTC
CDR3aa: CASSNPGLSGANVLTF

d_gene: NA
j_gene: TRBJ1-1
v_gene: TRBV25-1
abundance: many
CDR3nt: TGTGCCAGCAGTGAAAGGGGCACTGAAGCTTTCTTT
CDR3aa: CASSERGTEAFF

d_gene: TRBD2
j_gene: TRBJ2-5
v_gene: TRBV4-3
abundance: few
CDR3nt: TGCGCCAGCAGCCATCCGGGACTAGCGGGAGGGCCGGGGCAAGAGACCCAGTACTTC
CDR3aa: CASSHPGLAGGPGQETQYF

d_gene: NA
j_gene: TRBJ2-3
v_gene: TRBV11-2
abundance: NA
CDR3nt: TGTGCCAGCAGCTTGACAGTAGCAGGGGATACGCAGTATTTT
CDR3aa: CASSLTVAGDTQYF

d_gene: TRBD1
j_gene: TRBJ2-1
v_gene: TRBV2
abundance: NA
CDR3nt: TGTGCCAGCAGTGGTCGGACAGGGATCAATGAGCAGTTCTTC
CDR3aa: CASSGRTGINEQFF

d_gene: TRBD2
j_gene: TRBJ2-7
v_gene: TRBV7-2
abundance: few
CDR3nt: TGTGCCAGCAGCCCCGGACTAGCCGGAGACACGTACGAGCAGTACTTC
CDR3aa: CASSPGLAGDTYEQYF

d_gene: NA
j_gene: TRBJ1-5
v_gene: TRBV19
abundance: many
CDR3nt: TGTGCCAGTAGTATTAGGTTCAGGGATAGCAATCAGCCCCAGCATTTT
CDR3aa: CASSIRFRDSNQPQHF

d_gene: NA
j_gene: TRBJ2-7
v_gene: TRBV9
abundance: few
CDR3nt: TGTGCCAGCAGCCAACACGACTACGAGCAGTACTTC
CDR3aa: CASSQHDYEQYF

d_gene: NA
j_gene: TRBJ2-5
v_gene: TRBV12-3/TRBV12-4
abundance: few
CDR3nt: TGTGCCAGCAGCCCCCGGGACGGCCAAGAGACCCAGTACTTC
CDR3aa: CASSPRDGQETQYF

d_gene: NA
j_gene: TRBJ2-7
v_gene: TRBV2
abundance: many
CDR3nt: TGTGCCAGCAGTGTACAGGCGAACGAGCAGTACTTC
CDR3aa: CASSVQANEQYF

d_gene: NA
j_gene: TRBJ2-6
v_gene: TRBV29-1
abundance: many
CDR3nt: TGCAGCGTTGAAAGCAGATCAGGGGCCAACGTCCTGACTTTC
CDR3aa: CSVESRSGANVLTF

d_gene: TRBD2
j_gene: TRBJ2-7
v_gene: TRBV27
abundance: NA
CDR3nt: TGTGCCAGCAGTGGGACGGGAGGGAAGTCCTACGAGCAGTACTTC
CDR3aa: CASSGTGGKSYEQYF

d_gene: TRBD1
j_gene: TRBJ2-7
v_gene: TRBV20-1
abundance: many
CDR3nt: TGCAGTGCTAGAAGAGGGGACAGCTCCTACGAGCAGTACTTC
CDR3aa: CSARRGDSSYEQYF

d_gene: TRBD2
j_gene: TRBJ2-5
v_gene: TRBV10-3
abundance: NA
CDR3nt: TGTGCCATCGGCTCCCCGTGGCTAGCGGGACAAAGGGGAGAGACCCAGTACTTC
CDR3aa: CAIGSPWLAGQRGETQYF

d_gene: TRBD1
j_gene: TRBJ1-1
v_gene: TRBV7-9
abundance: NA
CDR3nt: TGTGCCAGCAGCTCGATTGGACAGGGAACGAGCACTGAAGCTTTCTTT
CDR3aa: CASSSIGQGTSTEAFF

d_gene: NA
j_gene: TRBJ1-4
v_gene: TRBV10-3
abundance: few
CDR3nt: TGTGCCATCAGTGGTGAAAAACTGTTTTTT
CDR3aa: CAISGEKLFF

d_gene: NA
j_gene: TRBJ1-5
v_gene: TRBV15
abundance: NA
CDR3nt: TGTGCCACCAGCAGCTTAGATGAGAATCAGCCCCAGCATTTT
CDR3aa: CATSSLDENQPQHF

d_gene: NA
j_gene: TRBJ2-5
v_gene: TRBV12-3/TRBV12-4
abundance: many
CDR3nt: TGTGCCAGCAGCACCGACAGAGGGGAGACCCAGTACTTC
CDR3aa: CASSTDRGETQYF

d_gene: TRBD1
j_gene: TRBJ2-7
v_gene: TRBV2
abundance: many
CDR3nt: TGTGCCAGCAGTTCCCGGGACAGGGTAATCGAGCAGTACTTC
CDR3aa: CASSSRDRVIEQYF